A single count supports the clone carrying this T cell receptor (beta chain). The CDR3 runs to 10 residues. V lost 4 bases and J 6 bases, leaving 4 bases between the germline ends. Per the germline V gene, CDR1 is MNHEY and CDR2 is SMNVEV (reference sequence). Measured with immunoSEQ multiplex PCR; TCRdb has only the in-frame clones, and not every one. Of around 100,000 clones in the sample, approximately 94% were seen once. The sample is drawn from a study of technical replicates of blood from several donors. The TCR sequence derives from a human donor in good health. The sample taken for sequencing was T cells isolated from PBMCs. The V gene is TRBV27, the J gene TRBJ2-7; D is ambiguous. CDR3 coding DNA: TGTGCCAGCAGTTGGCCCGAGCAGTACTTC. Translation gives CASSWPEQYF.